What follows are 24 T cell receptor beta chains derived from one specimen sequenced in a study of blood T cell repertoires in COVID-19. Produced via immunoSEQ multiplex PCR; TCRdb's table is partial and in-frame only. Among around 100,000 clones, more than 80% were seen once, and the ten largest hold approximately 4.5%. The specimen was peripheral blood. All receptors come from a human donor in a cohort sampled during active COVID-19.

This clone has just a few counts. Germline is not matched at one junction end, which may reflect a read error. The chain links TRBV7-7 to TRBJ2-7; TRBD1 agrees at 10 bases. The CDR3 contains 15 residues. CDR1 and CDR2 (germline): SSHAT, FNYEAQ (reference sequence). The CDR3 nucleotides read TGTGCTAGCAGCTTAGCGCTAGGACAGGGGGTCGAGCAGTACTTC. It encodes CASSLALGQGVEQYF.

V and J are TRBV19 and TRBJ2-1; 7 bases match TRBD1. CDR1 and CDR2 (germline): LNHDA, SQIVND (reference sequence). V lost 5 bases and J lost 1; bases outside the gene matches: 8. The CDR3 has 16 amino acids. DNA for the CDR3: TGTGCCAGTAGTCTATCACAGGGGTTGTCCTACAATGAGCAGTTCTTC. This gives the protein CASSLSQGLSYNEQFF.

V and J are TRBV14 and TRBJ2-7, with TRBD1 matching over 9 bases. The CDR3 is 15 residues long. The germline V gene has CDR1 SGHDN and CDR2 FVKESK. After removal of 4 bases from V and 0 bases from J, the junction contained 4 bases not matched to a gene. The DNA for the CDR3 is TGTGCCAGCAGCCGGGACAGGGTAACCTCCTACGAGCAGTACTTC. Protein product: CASSRDRVTSYEQYF.

The chain couples TRBV5-4 to TRBJ1-6, with 9 bases identical to TRBD1. There are 14 residues in the CDR3. Germline V gene lookup returns CDR1 SGHNT and CDR2 YYREEE (reference sequence). The V and J ends lost 4 bases and 14 bases, in that order; junction bases with no gene match: 10. The CDR3 nucleotides read TGTGCCAGCAGCCACCGGGACAGGGACGAAACCCTCCACTTT. Its protein product is CASSHRDRDETLHF.

The chain recombines TRBV4-3 with TRBJ2-7; D is possibly TRBD1 (6 bases). The CDR3 spans 14 residues. Germline V gives CDR1 LGHNA, CDR2 YSLEER. V was shortened by 1 base and J by 4 bases, with 11 bases between the two germline ends. The CDR3 spells CASSQGTGQYEQYF. Written as DNA, the CDR3 is TGCGCCAGCAGCCAAGGTACAGGGCAGTACGAGCAGTACTTC.

The CDR3 nucleotides read TGTGCCACCAGTGATTTTCCCCTCGGGGGCTACACCTTC. It specifies CATSDFPLGGYTF. This chain connects TRBV24-1 to TRBJ1-2, with D uncertain. The germline gives CDR1 KGHDR, CDR2 SFDVKD. Trimming removed 1 base at V and 8 bases at J, with 10 bases between. The CDR3 spans 13 residues.

This clone was observed once. V gene TRBV4-1 combines with J gene TRBJ2-3, with 8 positions matching TRBD2. Germline V CDR1 and CDR2: MGHRA, YSYEKL. V lost 0 bases to trimming and J lost 9 bases; unmatched junction nucleotides: 8. CDR3 size: 15 residues. DNA of the CDR3: TGCGCCAGCAGCCAAGAGACAGACTTAGCGGGAACGCAGTATTTT. It yields the protein CASSQETDLAGTQYF.

The table lists this clone with a count of one. The chain has TRBV7-2 and TRBJ2-1, with D perhaps matching TRBD1 (6 bases). The V end was cut by 6 bases, the J end by 15 bases, with 15 bases between. This CDR3 region has 11 residues. CDR1 and CDR2 (germline): SGHTA, FQGNSA. CDR3: CASSRAGDRFF. The CDR3, as DNA: TGTGCCAGCAGTCGTGCAGGGGATCGGTTCTTC.

V usage is TRBV11-2 and J usage is TRBJ2-1; the D gene is possibly TRBD1 (6 bases). Trimming pared 4 bases from V and 3 bases from J, leaving 16 bases between. CDR1 is SGHAT, CDR2 FQNNGV, per germline. There are 16 residues in the CDR3. The CDR3 loop is CASSSKGGTSYNEQFF. CDR3 sequence (DNA): TGTGCCAGCAGCTCAAAAGGGGGTACCAGCTACAATGAGCAGTTCTTC.

There are many counts of this clone. The chain is built from TRBV19 and TRBJ1-1, with D hard to call. The germline V gene encodes CDR1 LNHDA and CDR2 SQIVND (reference sequence). Trimming cost V 5 bases and J 5 bases, with 18 bases left between them. The CDR3 has 15 residues. In DNA, the CDR3 is TGTGCCAGTAGTTCCGCAATCGGCGGAAAAACTGAAGCTTTCTTT. Residues: CASSSAIGGKTEAFF.

This chain links TRBV28 with TRBJ1-2; possibly TRBD1 for D (6 bases). The CDR3 spans 15 residues. Trimming took 0 bases from V and 6 from J, leaving 14 bases between them. Per germline, CDR1 MDHEN and CDR2 SYDVKM. CDR3 in DNA: TGTGCCAGCAGTTTATGGTCTGGGGGCAACGATGGCTACACCTTC. This translates into CASSLWSGGNDGYTF.

The rearrangement joins TRBV4-1 to TRBJ2-1; 8 nucleotides agree with TRBD1. Germline assignment: CDR1 MGHRA and CDR2 YSYEKL. V shed 7 bases and J 9 bases; nucleotides not matched to a gene: 14. This CDR3 comprises 15 residues. The CDR3 spells CASNRAGQGISEQFF. The CDR3 DNA sequence: TGCGCCAGCAACAGGGCCGGACAGGGAATTAGTGAGCAGTTCTTC.

The rearrangement links TRBV2 to TRBJ2-7; D is unresolved. V shed 2 bases and J shed 3 bases, with 14 bases lying between them. This CDR3 has 15 residues. The germline V gene encodes CDR1 SNHLY and CDR2 FYNNEI. CDR3 in DNA: TGTGCCAGCAGTGAATCGGCAGCGTTCAGCTACGAGCAGTACTTC. Its translation is CASSESAAFSYEQYF. The full variable domain, with the rest looked up from reference TRBV2 and TRBJ2-7, is EPEVTQTPSHQVTQMGQEVILRCVPISNHLYFYWYRQILGQKVEFLVSFYNNEISEKSEIFDDQFSVERPDGSNFTLKIRSTKLEDSAMYFCASSESAAFSYEQYFGPGTRLTVT.

The gene calls are TRBV19 and TRBJ1-6; 8 nucleotides agree with TRBD1. With V trimmed by 5 bases and J by 4 bases, 10 bases remained unmatched. The CDR3 loop spans 17 amino acids. Per the germline V gene, CDR1 is LNHDA and CDR2 is SQIVND (reference sequence). Here the CDR3 DNA reads TGTGCCAGTAGTCGACGAGACAGGGGTCCTTATAATTCACCCCTCCACTTT. Translating gives CASSRRDRGPYNSPLHF.

V is TRBV7-2 and J is TRBJ2-4; 11 nucleotides align to TRBD2. Trimming took 5 bases from V and 3 from J; bases not matched to a gene: 12. Germline CDR1 and CDR2: SGHTA and FQGNSA. The CDR3 sequence is 18 residues long. CDR3 sequence reads: CASSAQLAGVPGKNIQYF. The CDR3 nucleotides are TGTGCCAGCAGCGCCCAACTAGCGGGGGTCCCGGGCAAAAACATTCAGTACTTC.

The chain joins TRBV9 to TRBJ2-3; D possibly corresponds to TRBD2 (5 bases). Germline V lookup: CDR1 SGDLS, CDR2 YYNGEE. The CDR3 contains 14 residues. Trimming left V 0 bases short and J 5 bases short, with 10 bases between. CDR3 in amino acids: CASSVASGGDTQYF. CDR3 DNA: TGTGCCAGCAGCGTAGCGAGCGGCGGAGATACGCAGTATTTT.

This clone has just one count. The V call is TRBV5-8, the J call TRBJ1-1; D may be TRBD1 (5 bases). V was shortened by 4 bases and J by 1 base, with 8 bases between the two germline ends. This CDR3 contains 13 residues. In germline, CDR1 is SGHTS, CDR2 YDEGEE. This chain's CDR3 is CASSQTANTEAFF. DNA of the CDR3: TGTGCCAGCAGCCAGACAGCGAACACTGAAGCTTTCTTT.

The CDR3 nucleotides are TGTGCCAGCAGTTCCCCGCTAAGTAGCGGGGGGTTCTCCTACGAGCAGTACTTC. Amino acids: CASSSPLSSGGFSYEQYF. The rearrangement joins TRBV28 to TRBJ2-7; 10 bases are a match to TRBD2. The J segment lost 0 bases and the V segment lost 4 bases, leaving 12 bases of the junction unmatched. Germline CDR1 MDHEN, CDR2 SYDVKM. This CDR3 comprises 18 residues.

The rearrangement joins TRBV28 to TRBJ2-6, with a weak D call TRBD1 (7 bases). The ends were cut back, 7 bases at V and 0 bases at J, with 13 bases in the middle. CDR1 and CDR2 (germline): MDHEN, SYDVKM. The CDR3 length is 16 residues. CDR3 amino acids: CASTAGQHSGANVLTF. In DNA, the CDR3 is TGTGCCAGCACCGCGGGACAGCACTCTGGGGCCAACGTCCTGACTTTC.

This chain connects TRBV9 to TRBJ2-7, with TRBD2 matching over 8 bases. The V gene end was trimmed by 3 bases and the J gene end by 3 bases; junction bases not matched to a gene: 11. Germline values: CDR1 SGDLS, CDR2 YYNGEE. The CDR3 has 16 residues. CDR3 residues: CASSATSKRGFYEQYF. CDR3 sequence (DNA): TGTGCCAGCAGCGCGACCTCCAAGCGGGGGTTCTACGAGCAGTACTTC.

CDR3 DNA sequence: TGTGCCAGCAGCTTATCGGGGGTCCTAATTAACACCGGGGAGCTGTTTTTT. This encodes CASSLSGVLINTGELFF. The chain carries TRBV7-6 and TRBJ2-2, with D perhaps TRBD2 (6 bases). Germline CDR1 is SGHVS and CDR2 is FNYEAQ. The CDR3 covers 17 residues. V shed 2 bases and J shed 2 bases, with 15 bases lying between them.

The V and J genes are TRBV6-2 or TRBV6-3 and TRBJ1-5, with a possible D match to TRBD1 (6 bases). Germline V lookup: CDR1 MNHEY, CDR2 SVGEGT. This CDR3 spans 13 amino acids. Between the trimmed V and J ends, which lost 5 bases and 4 bases, there was a span of 9 bases. The CDR3 reads CASSRRGNQPQHF. The CDR3 DNA reads TGTGCCAGCAGTCGCAGGGGTAATCAGCCCCAGCATTTT.

The chain combines TRBV5-5 with TRBJ2-6, with 9 nucleotides matching TRBD1. CDR3 length equals 16 residues. With 1 base clipped from V and 2 bases from J, the junction kept 1 base outside the gene matches. The V gene's germline CDR1 is SGHKS and CDR2 YYEKEE (reference sequence). CDR3 nucleotide sequence: TGTGCCAGCAGCTTGACAGGGGGCGCTGGGGCCAACGTCCTGACTTTC. Protein product: CASSLTGGAGANVLTF.

The genes are TRBV4-3 and TRBJ2-3; possibly TRBD2 for D (6 bases). Trimming removed 4 bases at V and 0 bases at J, with 17 bases between. Germline V CDR1 and CDR2: LGHNA, YSLEER. The CDR3 consists of 17 residues. The CDR3 loop reads CASSPGPTGVSTDTQYF. CDR3 in DNA: TGCGCCAGCAGCCCCGGACCGACGGGGGTTAGCACAGATACGCAGTATTTT.